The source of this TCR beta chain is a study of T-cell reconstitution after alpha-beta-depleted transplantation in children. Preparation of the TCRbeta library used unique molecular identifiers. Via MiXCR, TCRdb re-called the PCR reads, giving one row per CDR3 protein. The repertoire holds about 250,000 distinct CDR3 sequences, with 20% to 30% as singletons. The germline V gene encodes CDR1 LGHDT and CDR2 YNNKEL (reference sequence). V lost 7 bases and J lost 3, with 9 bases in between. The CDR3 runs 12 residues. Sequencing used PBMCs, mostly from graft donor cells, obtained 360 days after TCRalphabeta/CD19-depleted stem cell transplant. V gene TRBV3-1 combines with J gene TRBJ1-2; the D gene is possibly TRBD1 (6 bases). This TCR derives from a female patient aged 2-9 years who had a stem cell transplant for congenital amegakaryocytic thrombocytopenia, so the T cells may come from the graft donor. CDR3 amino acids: CASNSGDYGYTF. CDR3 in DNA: TGTGCCAGCAACTCAGGGGACTATGGCTACACCTTC.